This T cell receptor beta chain appears in the sequencing data of a study of control samples from healthy donors and cancer patients. Here immunoSEQ multiplex PCR was the method, and the copy in TCRdb shows in-frame clones only, minus some. The sample shows some 100,000 clones, approximately 90% of them seen only once. Germline CDR1 is LGHDT and CDR2 is YNNKEL (reference sequence). The CDR3 contains 15 residues. V lost 6 bases, J lost 6 bases, and 19 bases lay in between. The sequenced material came from blood. The rearrangement links TRBV3-1 (or the pseudogene TRBV3-2) to TRBJ2-3; D not resolved. This clonotype was obtained from a woman between 50 and 59 years old in good health. The CDR3 DNA sequence: TGTGCCAGCAGGCCGGGCAACCTGGCTTCGGATACGCAGTATTTT. It codes for CASRPGNLASDTQYF.